This TCR beta chain was captured in a study of blood T cell repertoires in COVID-19. Study information: Sources were T cells, B-cell-depleted T cells, or PBMCs; the material itself was cDNA or gDNA.

Under the authors' procedure: Cell counts per sample came from amplifying reference gene primers. Profiling relied on immunoSEQ multiplex PCR, and the TCRdb table lists in-frame clones only, not all of them. That table furnishes V, J and clone size, whereas the DNA furnished D and trimming. In the table there are fewer than 300,000 clones, 82% of which are singletons. The CDR3 is made up of 18 amino acids. Germline trimming cut 2 bases from V and 6 bases from J; bases unmatched to any gene: 15. In germline, CDR1 is SGHRS, CDR2 YFSETQ. The J gene is TRBJ2-2, the V gene TRBV5-1; 8 bases are a match to TRBD2. This clonotype was sampled from a woman aged 18 to 35 with acute or convalescent COVID-19. Sequenced input: peripheral blood. CDR3 sequence reads: CASSFGPAGLVKPGELFF. The CDR3 nucleotides read TGCGCCAGCAGCTTCGGGCCTGCGGGACTAGTGAAACCCGGGGAGCTGTTTTTT.